This T cell receptor beta chain emerged from a study of T-cell reconstitution after alpha-beta-depleted transplantation in children. Concerning this clonotype itself: A single base separates this from a much larger clone, so it may be a read error.

Unique molecular identifiers were built into the TCRbeta library. TCRdb analysed the PCR reads with MiXCR anew, one entry per CDR3 protein. The table includes hundreds of thousands of distinct CDR3 sequences, roughly an eighth detected once. The receptor was isolated from a human donor who donated a stem cell graft to a child with combined immunodeficiency. This sample comprised PBMCs from the stem cell graft donor, obtained from the stem cell graft.

CDR3: CSVEVTGVTDTQYF. Here the CDR3 DNA reads TGCAGCGTTGAGGTGACAGGGGTCACAGATACGCAGTATTTT. The rearrangement joins TRBV29-1 to TRBJ2-3, with 8 positions matching TRBD1. The CDR3 length is 14 residues. From germline, CDR1 is SQVTM and CDR2 ANQGSEA. The J segment lost 2 bases and the V segment lost 3 bases, leaving 4 bases of the junction unmatched.